This TCR beta chain derives from a study of T cells in Graves' hyperthyroidism and ophthalmopathy. In regard to this clonotype: What it binds is not known.

It was RNA transcripts that yielded the amplified TCR beta CDR3 regions. First-round RT-PCR with HTBI primers amplified the TCR CDR3 region. TCRdb re-analysed the multiplex PCR reads in MiXCR, keeping a single row per CDR3 protein. The data contain roughly 400,000 distinct CDR3 sequences, roughly 25% of them seen just once; the ten biggest clones take up less than 75%. Study-level findings and limits: The blood repertoire included most of the expanded thyroid clonotypes above 0.001.

CDR3 length equals 16 residues. Trimming shortened V by 0 bases and J by 2 bases, and 11 bases separated the two germline ends. The V gene's germline CDR1 is SGDLS and CDR2 YYNGEE. The chain joins TRBV9 to TRBJ2-2; maybe TRBD2 (6 bases). The receptor's source is a man over 45 with Graves' hyperthyroidism. What was sequenced was blood. The CDR3 spells CASSVGLATNTGELFF. In nucleotides, the CDR3 is TGTGCCAGCAGCGTAGGGCTAGCGACCAACACCGGGGAGCTGTTTTTT.